A few counts support the clone carrying this TCR beta chain. What it recognizes is unknown. A read error may explain this, as a much larger clone is one base away. TCRdb re-analyzed the PCR reads through MiXCR. The sample lists under 20,000 clones; about 3.7% were seen once. There were no patients who had received any treatment before thyroid surgery. The data were obtained in a study of metastatic and nonmetastatic thyroid tumors. For the study at large: A comparison of repertoires was made across blood and tumor or nodule tissue from malignant and benign thyroid patients. Study observations and caveats: For both blood and tumor, malignant thyroid tumors reportedly showed significantly higher TCR beta diversity than benign nodules did.

The sequence was collected from a female donor with papillary thyroid cancer or a benign thyroid nodule (not recorded which). Some clones in this sample may be carry-over from other donors' samples. The sequenced sample consisted of tumor tissue.

CDR3 loop: CTSSEWGGGARGGYTF. For the CDR3, the DNA is TGTACCAGCAGTGAATGGGGTGGCGGGGCTCGGGGAGGCTACACCTTC. The rearrangement uses TRBV25-1 and TRBJ1-2; maybe TRBD1 (5 bases). The CDR3 consists of 16 residues. The germline gives CDR1 MGHDK, CDR2 SYGVNS.